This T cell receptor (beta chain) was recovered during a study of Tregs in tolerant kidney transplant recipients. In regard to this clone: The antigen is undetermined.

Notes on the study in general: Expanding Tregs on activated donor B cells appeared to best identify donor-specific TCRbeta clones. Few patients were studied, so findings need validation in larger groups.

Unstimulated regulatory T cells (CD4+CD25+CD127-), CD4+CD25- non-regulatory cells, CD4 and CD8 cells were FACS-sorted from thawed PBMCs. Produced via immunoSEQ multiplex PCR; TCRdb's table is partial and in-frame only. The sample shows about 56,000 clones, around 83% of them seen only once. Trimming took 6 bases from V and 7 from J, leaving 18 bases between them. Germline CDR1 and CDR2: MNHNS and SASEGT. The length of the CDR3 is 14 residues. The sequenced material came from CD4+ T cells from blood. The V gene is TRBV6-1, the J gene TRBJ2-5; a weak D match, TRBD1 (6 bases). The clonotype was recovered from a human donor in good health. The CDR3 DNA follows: TGTGCCAGCAGCCAAAGAGGGGGAAAGATGACCCAGTACTTC. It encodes CASSQRGGKMTQYF.